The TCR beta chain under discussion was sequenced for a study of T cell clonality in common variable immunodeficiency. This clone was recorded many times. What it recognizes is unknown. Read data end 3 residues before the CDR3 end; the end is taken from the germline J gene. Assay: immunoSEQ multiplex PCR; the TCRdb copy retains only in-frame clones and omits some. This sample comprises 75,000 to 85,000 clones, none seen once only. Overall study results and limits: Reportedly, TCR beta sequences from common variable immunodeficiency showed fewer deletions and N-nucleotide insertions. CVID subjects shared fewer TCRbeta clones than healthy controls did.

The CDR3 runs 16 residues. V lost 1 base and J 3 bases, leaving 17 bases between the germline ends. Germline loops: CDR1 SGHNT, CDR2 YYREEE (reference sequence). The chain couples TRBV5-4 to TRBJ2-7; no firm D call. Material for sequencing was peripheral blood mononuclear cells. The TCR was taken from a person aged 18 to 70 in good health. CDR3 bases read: TGTGCCAGCAGCTTGACCCTCTCCACTCCTTACTACGAG. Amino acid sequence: CASSLTLSTPYYE. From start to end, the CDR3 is CASSLTLSTPYYEQYF.